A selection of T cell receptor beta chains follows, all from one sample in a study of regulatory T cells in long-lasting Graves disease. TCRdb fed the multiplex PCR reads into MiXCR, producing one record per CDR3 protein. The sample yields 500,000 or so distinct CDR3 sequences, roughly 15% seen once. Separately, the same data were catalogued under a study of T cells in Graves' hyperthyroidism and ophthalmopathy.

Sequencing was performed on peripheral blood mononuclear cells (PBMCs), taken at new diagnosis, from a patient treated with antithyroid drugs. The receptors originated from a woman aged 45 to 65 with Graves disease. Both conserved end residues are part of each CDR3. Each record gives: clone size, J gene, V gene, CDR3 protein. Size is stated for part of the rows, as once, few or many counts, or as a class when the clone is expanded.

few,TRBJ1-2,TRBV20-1,CSALPGQGFYGYTF
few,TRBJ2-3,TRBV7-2,CASSRGLAGTPSTDTQYF
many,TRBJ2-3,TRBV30,CAWSASGRGDTQYF
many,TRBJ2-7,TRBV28,CASSFGGGSLVAYEQYF
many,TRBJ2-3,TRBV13,CASNKGWLASDTQYF
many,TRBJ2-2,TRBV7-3,CASSLSWGPRELFF
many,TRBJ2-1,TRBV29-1,CSVDWTSGYEQFF
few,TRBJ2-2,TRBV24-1,CATIGAAGELFF
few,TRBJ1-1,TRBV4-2,CASSHEDSQAFF
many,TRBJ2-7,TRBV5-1,CASNHGGRLSSYEQYF
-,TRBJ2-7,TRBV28,CASRHREAYEQYF
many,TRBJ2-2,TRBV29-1,CSVGGPLGEDGELFF
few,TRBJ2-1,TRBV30,CAWSGGGSQTFF
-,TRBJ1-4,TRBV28,CASSPGRGLNEKLFF
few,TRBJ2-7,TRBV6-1,CASRVPGLAYEQYF
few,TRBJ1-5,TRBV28,CASSPPSGTGDQPQHF
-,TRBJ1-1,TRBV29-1,CSVQGPNTEAFF
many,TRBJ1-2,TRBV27,CASSTYRDRGLGYTF
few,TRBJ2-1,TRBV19,CASSTFGASGFYNEQFF
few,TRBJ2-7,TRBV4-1,CASSQETALLEQYF
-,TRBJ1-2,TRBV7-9,CASSSDGAFYGYTF
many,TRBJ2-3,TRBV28,CASSFGLWGVGTSGMSTDTQYF
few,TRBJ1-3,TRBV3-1,CASSSRGNTIYF
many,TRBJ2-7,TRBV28,CASSFFTGWPYEQYF
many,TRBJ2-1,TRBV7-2,CASSRAQAEQFF
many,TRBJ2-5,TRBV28,CASSLGTVETQYF
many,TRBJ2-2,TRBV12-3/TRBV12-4,CASSYSGRATNTGELFF
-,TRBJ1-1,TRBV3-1,CASSQDIQRSAFF
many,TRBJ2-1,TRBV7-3,CASSSDRGAADEQFF
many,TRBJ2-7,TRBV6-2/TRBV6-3,CASSLGGETYEQYF
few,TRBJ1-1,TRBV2,CASSTEMNTEAFF
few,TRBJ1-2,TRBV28,CASTPTRTKRHGYTF
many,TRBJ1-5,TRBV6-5,CASSSQGGRNQPQHF
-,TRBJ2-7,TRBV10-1,CASSNQDSNTYEQYF
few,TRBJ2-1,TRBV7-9,CASSSRTSGRYNEQFF
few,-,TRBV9,CASSAPARDRKETQYF
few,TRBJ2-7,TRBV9,CASSVTPSGRSYEQYF
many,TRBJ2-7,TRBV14,CASSQSAQVLRAYEQYF
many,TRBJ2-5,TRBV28,CASSSRDRGVQETQYF
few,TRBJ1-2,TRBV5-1,CASSLTANSYGYTF
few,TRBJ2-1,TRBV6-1,CASTPSPSHNEQFF
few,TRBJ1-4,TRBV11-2,CASSRADRKNEKLFF
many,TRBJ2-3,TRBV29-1,CSVEDGVLTDTQYF
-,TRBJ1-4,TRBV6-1,CASSGPDREVGEKLFF
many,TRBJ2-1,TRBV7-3,CASSSRGAGYNEQFF
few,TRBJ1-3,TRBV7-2,CASSLTGFPLPNTIYF
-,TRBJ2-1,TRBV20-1,CSARASRGNEQFF
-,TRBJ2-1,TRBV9,CASSVGTSGQDEQFF
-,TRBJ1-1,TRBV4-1,CASSQGRGNTEAFF